The 14 T cell receptor beta chains in this list originate from one sample, sequenced in a study of T cells in Graves' hyperthyroidism and ophthalmopathy. RNA transcripts were the template for amplifying TCR beta CDR3 regions. HTBI primers drove first-round RT-PCR of the TCR CDR3. TCRdb re-called the multiplex PCR reads with MiXCR, one entry per CDR3 protein. The table records some 600,000 distinct CDR3 sequences, 14% of them present only once. The sequencing input was blood. The source is a woman in her 30s with Graves' hyperthyroidism that later progressed to Graves' ophthalmopathy.

V gene TRBV7-6 combines with J gene TRBJ1-2; D perhaps matches TRBD1 (5 bases). The CDR3 contains 15 residues. The ends were cut back, 1 base at V and 5 bases at J, with 14 bases in the middle. Germline lookup yields CDR1 SGHVS and CDR2 FNYEAQ. CDR3 sequence (DNA): TGTGCCAGCAGCTTAGAGAATGGGGGTTTGTATGGCTACACCTTC. Its translation is CASSLENGGLYGYTF. The full variable domain, rest sourced from reference TRBV7-6 and TRBJ1-2, is GAGVSQSPRYKVTKRGQDVALRCDPISGHVSLYWYRQALGQGPEFLTYFNYEAQQDKSGLPNDRFSAERPEGSISTLTIQRTEQRDSAMYRCASSLENGGLYGYTFGSGTRLTVV.

This clonotype was counted many times. The gene calls are TRBV12-3 or TRBV12-4 and TRBJ1-1; D gene uncertain. Trimming left V 7 bases short and J 0 bases short, with 12 bases between. This CDR3 is 14 amino acids long. For the CDR3, the DNA is TGTGCCAGCACCCGTTGGACGGTGAACACTGAAGCTTTCTTT. Residues: CASTRWTVNTEAFF.

This clonotype was counted ten times or more. The V call is TRBV30, the J call TRBJ1-2; 7 nucleotides line up with TRBD1. CDR1 and CDR2 from the germline V gene are GTSNPN and SVGIG (reference sequence). This CDR3 spans 14 amino acids. Trimming removed 2 bases from V and 6 bases from J; junction bases left unmatched: 9. The CDR3 DNA is TGTGCCTGGAGTTATGGGAGCCAGGGGGATGGCTACACCTTC. Translation gives CAWSYGSQGDGYTF. The entire variable domain, with the rest obtained from reference TRBV30 and TRBJ1-2, is as follows: SQTIHQWPATLVQPVGSPLSLECTVEGTSNPNLYWYRQAAGRGLQLLFYSVGIGQISSEVPQNLSASRPQDRQFILSSKKLLLSDSGFYLCAWSYGSQGDGYTFGSGTRLTVV.

This clonotype was counted many times. The CDR3 spells CASSDSVGSFVHNEQFF. The CDR3 nucleotides are TGTGCCAGCAGTGACTCAGTGGGGAGTTTCGTTCACAATGAGCAGTTCTTC. The chain has TRBV6-1 and TRBJ2-1; D is possibly TRBD2 (5 bases). Germline V gene sequence: CDR1 MNHNS, CDR2 SASEGT. Trimming stripped 3 bases from V and 5 bases from J, with 20 bases between. CDR3 length: 17 amino acids.

Many counts were recorded for this clonotype. The chain has TRBV24-1 and TRBJ1-6; 7 bases map to TRBD1. J gave up 7 bases and V 5 bases, and 10 bases lay outside the gene matches. The CDR3 contains 16 residues. CDR1 is KGHDR and CDR2 is SFDVKD in the germline V gene. The CDR3 loop is CATSASWTGDNSPLHF. The CDR3 DNA reads TGTGCCACCAGTGCCTCATGGACAGGCGACAATTCACCCCTCCACTTT.

The chain is built from TRBV4-2 and TRBJ2-7; 9 bases are shared with TRBD1. The J segment lost 4 bases and the V segment lost 5 bases, leaving 9 bases of the junction unmatched. CDR3 length equals 15 residues. In germline, CDR1 is LGHNA, CDR2 YNFKEQ. The CDR3 is CASSFSPGTGYEQYF. CDR3 bases: TGTGCCAGCAGCTTCTCTCCCGGGACAGGGTACGAGCAGTACTTC.

V and J are TRBV20-1 and TRBJ2-4; either TRBD1 or TRBD2 may supply D (5 bases each). Deletions cut 1 base from V and 8 bases from J, with 18 bases between. This CDR3 comprises 15 residues. The germline gives CDR1 DFQATT, CDR2 SNEGSKA (reference sequence). In DNA, the CDR3 is TGCAGTGCTAGAGGGGACCCCGAACTGGGGGACATTCAGTACTTC. Protein sequence: CSARGDPELGDIQYF.

There are many counts of this clonotype. This sequence joins TRBV20-1 and TRBJ2-1; 8 bases align to TRBD2. The J segment lost 1 base and the V segment lost 8 bases, leaving 4 bases of the junction unmatched. This CDR3 has 13 residues. The germline V gene encodes CDR1 DFQATT and CDR2 SNEGSKA (reference sequence). CDR3 sequence reads: CSSPGGSYNEQFF. CDR3 DNA sequence: TGCAGTTCCCCGGGGGGGTCCTACAATGAGCAGTTCTTC.

The CDR3 region is CASSLQEYGEQYF. The CDR3 bases are TGCGCCAGCAGTTTACAGGAATACGGCGAGCAGTACTTC. The chain links TRBV10-1 to TRBJ2-7; D may be TRBD1 (5 bases). CDR1 WNHNN and CDR2 SYGVQD come from the germline V gene (reference sequence). Trimming cost V 5 bases and J 6 bases, with 14 bases left between them. The CDR3 length is 13 residues.

This clonotype was counted many times. The J gene is TRBJ1-1, the V gene TRBV27; no firm D call. In germline, CDR1 is MNHEY, CDR2 SMNVEV (reference sequence). Trimming took 5 bases from V and 6 from J, leaving 13 bases between them. This CDR3 comprises 13 residues. This CDR3 is CASSLMDRAEAFF. CDR3 bases: TGTGCCAGCAGTCTTATGGATAGGGCTGAAGCTTTCTTT.

This clonotype was seen a handful of times. The chain joins TRBV19 to TRBJ1-2; the D is unclear. The CDR3 runs 14 residues. The germline V gene encodes CDR1 LNHDA and CDR2 SQIVND (reference sequence). Trimming took off 3 bases at V and 0 bases at J, with 8 bases between the two ends. The CDR3 nucleotides read TGTGCCAGTAGTATCTCCGTTACTAACTATGGCTACACCTTC. Protein sequence: CASSISVTNYGYTF.

This clonotype was recorded at least ten times. The V and J genes are TRBV7-3 and TRBJ1-1; tentatively, D is TRBD1 (6 bases). This CDR3 contains 13 residues. Per the germline V gene, CDR1 is SGHTA and CDR2 is FQGTGA. Deletions cut 4 bases from V and 5 bases from J, with 11 bases between. The CDR3 protein is CASSSTGRTEAFF. As DNA, the CDR3 is TGTGCCAGCAGCTCGACAGGACGGACTGAAGCTTTCTTT.

This clonotype was found many times. This chain joins TRBV2 and TRBJ1-1, with 10 bases identical to TRBD1. Germline CDR1 and CDR2: SNHLY and FYNNEI. The CDR3 length is 16 residues. With 3 bases clipped from V and 0 bases from J, the junction kept 4 bases outside the gene matches. CDR3 region: CASSDSGQGMNTEAFF. The CDR3 nucleotides read TGTGCCAGCAGTGACTCGGGACAGGGGATGAACACTGAAGCTTTCTTT.

At least ten counts were recorded for this clonotype. This chain connects TRBV30 to TRBJ1-1, with D perhaps matching TRBD1 (6 bases). CDR3 length: 13 residues. The germline V and J ends were trimmed by 4 bases and 3 bases, with 12 bases remaining between them. The germline V gene has CDR1 GTSNPN and CDR2 SVGIG (reference sequence). CDR3 region: CAWILQGYTEAFF. The CDR3 bases are TGTGCCTGGATCCTCCAGGGGTACACTGAAGCTTTCTTT. The variable domain in full, with the rest retrieved from reference TRBV30 and TRBJ1-1, is SQTIHQWPATLVQPVGSPLSLECTVEGTSNPNLYWYRQAAGRGLQLLFYSVGIGQISSEVPQNLSASRPQDRQFILSSKKLLLSDSGFYLCAWILQGYTEAFFGQGTRLTVV.